This T cell receptor beta chain was obtained from a study of blood T cells in healthy people across ages. The CDR3 is 13 residues long. V gave up 3 bases and J gave up 4 bases, with 9 bases separating them. Per germline, CDR1 DFQATT and CDR2 SNEGSKA (reference sequence). All donors came from Russia, were Caucasian and healthy, and spanned ages roughly 6 to 95. Combining a sample-barcoded 5' primer with a J-beta primer mix, a second PCR ran for roughly 6 to 11 cycles. Each cDNA molecule was tagged by a template-switch adaptor with 12 random nucleotides. From the 5' RACE reads, TCRdb called clonotypes with MiXCR, one entry per CDR3 protein. The profile shows 700,000 or so distinct CDR3 sequences, 20% to 25% of them singletons. Regarding this clonotype: Its antigen is undetermined.

Findings and caveats of the study: Older age coincided with a roughly linear decline in TCR beta diversity per million T cells.

The sample comprised blood. The V call is TRBV20-1, the J call TRBJ2-2; perhaps TRBD2 as D (5 bases). The sequence was collected from a man in his 70s in good health. Here the CDR3 reads CSARGRPTGELFF. CDR3 bases: TGCAGTGCTAGGGGGAGACCCACCGGGGAGCTGTTTTTT.